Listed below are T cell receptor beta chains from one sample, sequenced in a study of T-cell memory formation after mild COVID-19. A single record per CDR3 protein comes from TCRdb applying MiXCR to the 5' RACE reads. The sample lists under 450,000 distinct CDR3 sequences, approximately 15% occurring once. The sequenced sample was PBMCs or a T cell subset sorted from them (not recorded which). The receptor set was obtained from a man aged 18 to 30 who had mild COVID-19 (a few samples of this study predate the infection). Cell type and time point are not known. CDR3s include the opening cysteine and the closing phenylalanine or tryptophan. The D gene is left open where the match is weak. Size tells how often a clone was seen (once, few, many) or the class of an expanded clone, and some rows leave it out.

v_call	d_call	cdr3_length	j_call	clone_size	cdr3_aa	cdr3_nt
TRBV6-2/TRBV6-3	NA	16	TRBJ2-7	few	CASSTPRTGSSYEQYF	TGTGCCAGCAGTACCCCTAGGACGGGAAGCTCCTACGAGCAGTACTTC
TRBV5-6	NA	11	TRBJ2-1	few	CASSLRAGQFF	TGTGCCAGCAGCTTGCGAGCGGGTCAGTTCTTC
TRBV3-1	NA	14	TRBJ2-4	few	CASSQAGARNIQYF	TGTGCCAGCAGCCAAGCAGGGGCTAGAAACATTCAGTACTTC
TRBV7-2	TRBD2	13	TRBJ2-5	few	CASSLGVAGEVDF	TGTGCCAGCAGCTTAGGAGTAGCGGGGGAGGTGGACTTC
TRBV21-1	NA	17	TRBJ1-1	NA	CASSKGRLGLVNTEAFF	TGTGCCAGCAGCAAAGGGCGGCTCGGGTTGGTGAACACTGAAGCTTTCTTT
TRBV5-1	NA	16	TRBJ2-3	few	CASSLAGTSSTDTQYF	TGCGCCAGCAGCTTGGCTGGCACCTCGAGCACAGATACGCAGTATTTT
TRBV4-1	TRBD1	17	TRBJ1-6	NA	CASSHGQGVRYNSPLHF	TGCGCCAGCAGCCACGGACAGGGTGTACGCTATAATTCACCCCTCCACTTT
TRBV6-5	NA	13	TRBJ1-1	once	CASTPGQKAEAFF	TGTGCCAGCACCCCCGGACAGAAGGCTGAAGCTTTCTTT
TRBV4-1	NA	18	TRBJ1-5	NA	CASSQEAPGTDSNQPQHF	TGCGCCAGCAGCCAAGAAGCCCCTGGAACGGACAGCAATCAGCCCCAGCATTTT
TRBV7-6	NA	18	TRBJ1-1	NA	CASSLNPSKLTSGTEAFF	TGTGCCAGCAGCTTAAACCCCAGTAAACTAACCAGCGGCACTGAAGCTTTCTTT
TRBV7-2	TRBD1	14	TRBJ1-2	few	CASSRNRGEVGYTF	TGTGCCAGCAGTAGGAACAGGGGGGAAGTTGGCTACACCTTC
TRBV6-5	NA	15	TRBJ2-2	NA	CASTYGIGNTGELFF	TGTGCCAGCACCTACGGTATAGGGAACACCGGGGAGCTGTTTTTT
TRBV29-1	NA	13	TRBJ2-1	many	CSVSDGSYNEQFF	TGCAGCGTTAGCGATGGGTCCTACAATGAGCAGTTCTTC
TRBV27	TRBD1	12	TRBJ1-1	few	CASSVTGGEAFF	TGTGCCAGCAGTGTCACAGGGGGTGAAGCTTTCTTT
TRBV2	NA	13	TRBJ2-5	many	CASSDGAAGTQYF	TGTGCCAGCAGTGACGGGGCGGCGGGGACCCAGTACTTC
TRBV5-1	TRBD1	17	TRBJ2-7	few	CASSRGTGALFVYEQYF	TGCGCCAGCAGCAGGGGGACAGGGGCCCTATTCGTCTACGAGCAGTACTTC
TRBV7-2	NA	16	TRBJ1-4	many	CASSLGLLATNEKLFF	TGTGCCAGCAGCTTAGGGCTCCTCGCAACTAATGAAAAACTGTTTTTT
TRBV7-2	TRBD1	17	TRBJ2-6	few	CASSYRGRSSGANVLTF	TGTGCCAGCAGCTACAGGGGACGGAGCTCTGGGGCCAACGTCCTGACTTTC
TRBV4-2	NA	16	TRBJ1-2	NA	CASSQDQSAGPYGYTF	TGTGCCAGCAGCCAAGATCAATCCGCCGGCCCCTATGGCTACACCTTC
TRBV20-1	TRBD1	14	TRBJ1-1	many	CSAGTAILNTEAFF	TGCAGTGCCGGGACAGCGATCTTGAACACTGAAGCTTTCTTT
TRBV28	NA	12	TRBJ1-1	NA	CASSLWEYEAFF	TGTGCCAGCAGTTTATGGGAATATGAAGCTTTCTTT
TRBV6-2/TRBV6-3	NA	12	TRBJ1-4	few	CASSGDVGKLFF	TGTGCCAGCAGCGGGGACGTTGGAAAACTGTTTTTT
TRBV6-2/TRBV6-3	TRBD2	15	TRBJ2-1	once	CASSTTSGGDNEQFF	TGTGCCAGCAGTACGACTAGCGGGGGGGACAATGAGCAGTTCTTC
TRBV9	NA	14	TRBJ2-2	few	CASSEGGYTGELFF	TGTGCCAGCAGCGAGGGGGGTTACACCGGGGAGCTGTTTTTT
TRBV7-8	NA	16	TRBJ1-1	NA	CASSLAVGVRNTEAFF	TGTGCCAGCAGCTTAGCGGTGGGAGTCCGGAACACTGAAGCTTTCTTT
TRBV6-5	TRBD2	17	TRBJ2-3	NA	CASSRGTGGVATDTQYF	TGTGCCAGCAGTAGAGGGACGGGGGGAGTAGCCACAGATACGCAGTATTTT
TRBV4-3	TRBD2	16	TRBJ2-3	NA	CASSQASGGHTDTQYF	TGCGCCAGCAGCCAAGCTAGCGGGGGTCACACAGATACGCAGTATTTT
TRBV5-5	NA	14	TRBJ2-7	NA	CASSLGWSVDEQYF	TGTGCCAGCAGCTTGGGGTGGTCAGTCGACGAGCAGTACTTC
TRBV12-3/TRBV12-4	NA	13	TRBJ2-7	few	CASSLGLGSEQYF	TGTGCCAGCAGTTTGGGGTTGGGGTCCGAGCAGTACTTC
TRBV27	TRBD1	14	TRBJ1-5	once	CASSFAGGGQPQHF	TGTGCCAGCAGTTTTGCAGGGGGTGGTCAGCCCCAGCATTTT
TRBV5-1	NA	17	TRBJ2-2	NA	CASSLGPNIGDTGELFF	TGCGCCAGCAGCTTGGGGCCGAATATTGGGGACACCGGGGAGCTGTTTTTT
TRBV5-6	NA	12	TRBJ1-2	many	CASSLTVYGYTF	TGTGCCAGCAGCTTAACCGTATATGGCTACACCTTC
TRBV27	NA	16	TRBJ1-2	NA	CASSPMGLVGNDGYTF	TGTGCCAGCAGTCCCATGGGTTTGGTGGGGAACGATGGCTACACCTTC
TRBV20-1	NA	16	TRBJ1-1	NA	CSARRELAAMSTESFF	TGCAGTGCTCGACGGGAATTGGCCGCGATGTCCACTGAATCTTTCTTT
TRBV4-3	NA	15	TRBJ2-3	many	CASSQSGGFYGTQYF	TGCGCCAGCAGCCAGTCAGGCGGGTTCTACGGTACGCAGTATTTT